This T cell receptor beta chain was captured in a study of T cells in Graves' hyperthyroidism and ophthalmopathy. Ophthalmopathy patients had moderate-to-severe active disease, CAS ≥3, NOSPECS ≥4, and disease duration under 3 months. Each diagnosis was grounded in clinical symptoms, serum thyroxine and TRAb, thyroid ultrasound, and orbital computed tomography. Fresh peripheral blood, roughly 9.8 ml of it, supplied the PBMCs. Worth noting for this clonotype: Its antigen is currently unknown.

Findings and caveats of the study: It was a median roughly 6.5 months before onset that the model predicted ophthalmopathy.

The CDR3 sequence is 11 residues long. The germline V gene encodes CDR1 ENHRY and CDR2 SYGVKD. The V end lost 7 bases, the J end lost 8 bases, and 10 bases lay between the germline ends. The TCR beta CDR3 regions underwent amplification using RNA transcripts as the source. The HTBI primer set drove a first-round RT-PCR of the TCR CDR3. In TCRdb, the multiplex PCR reads were re-called with MiXCR into one record per CDR3 protein. The table records hundreds of thousands of distinct CDR3 sequences, about 14% of them present only once. Sequencing was done on a sample of blood. This receptor was obtained from a woman in her forties or fifties with Graves' ophthalmopathy. The V gene is TRBV10-3, the J gene TRBJ2-3, with D perhaps TRBD2 (6 bases). CDR3 loop: CAIIAGSTQYF. The CDR3 nucleotides read TGTGCCATCATCGCGGGAAGTACGCAGTATTTT.